The T cell receptor (beta chain) under discussion was sequenced for a study of T-cell reconstitution after alpha-beta-depleted transplantation in children. TCRbeta library preparation incorporated unique molecular identifiers. TCRdb re-called the PCR reads with MiXCR, one entry per CDR3 protein. The table has 350,000 to 400,000 distinct CDR3 sequences, roughly 22% seen once. The specimen comprised PBMCs from the stem cell graft donor, sampled from the stem cell graft. The source is a human donor who donated a stem cell graft to a child with acute myeloid leukemia.

The DNA of the CDR3 is TGTGCCATCAGTGCTAGCGGGAGTCTCCCCTCTGCAGATACGCAGTATTTT. It codes for CAISASGSLPSADTQYF. V gene TRBV10-3 combines with J gene TRBJ2-3; 10 nucleotides agree with TRBD2. V lost 4 bases and J lost 4; bases outside the gene matches: 11. CDR3 length: 17 amino acids. Germline CDR1 reads ENHRY; CDR2 reads SYGVKD.